One and the same sample provided the 3 T cell receptor beta chains below, sequenced in a study of radiotherapy plus CTLA-4 blockade in lung cancer. The method was immunoSEQ multiplex PCR; TCRdb's version includes in-frame clones alone and lacks a portion of them. The sample lists 90,000 to 100,000 clones, about 70% occurring once. This specimen consisted of peripheral blood, obtained from a patient treated with radiotherapy plus ipilimumab. These receptors were collected from a human donor with non-small cell lung cancer who had a partial response to radiotherapy plus ipilimumab. Some clones in this sample may be carry-over from other donors' samples.

This chain joins TRBV7-6 and TRBJ2-5; TRBD2 matches at 12 bases. With 5 bases clipped from V and 4 bases from J, the junction kept 5 bases outside the gene matches. In germline, CDR1 is SGHVS, CDR2 FNYEAQ. The length of the CDR3 is 15 residues. The CDR3 spells CASSPSGGVGETQYF. Here the CDR3 DNA reads TGTGCCAGCAGCCCTAGCGGGGGGGTAGGAGAGACCCAGTACTTC.

CDR3 residues: CASSGEPGAYNEQFF. CDR3 nucleotides: TGTGCCAGCAGTGGGGAGCCGGGTGCCTACAATGAGCAGTTCTTC. The chain couples TRBV6-1 to TRBJ2-1; possible D gene TRBD2, 5 bases. Germline V gives CDR1 MNHNS, CDR2 SASEGT. The CDR3 extends over 15 amino acids. V lost 4 bases and J lost 2, with 12 bases in between.

This clone was detected a few times. This chain uses TRBV19 with TRBJ2-2; D unclear. V was trimmed by 3 bases and J by 5 bases, leaving 10 bases between them. The germline V gene encodes CDR1 LNHDA and CDR2 SQIVND (reference sequence). CDR3 length equals 14 residues. Here the CDR3 DNA reads TGTGCCAGTAGTATTTACAGTGAAACCGGGGAGCTGTTTTTT. The encoded protein is CASSIYSETGELFF.